This T cell receptor (beta chain) was profiled in a study of cytomegalovirus exposure and HLA in healthy donors. Study-level findings and limits: Analysis was carried out at a later point, and it linked a missense DCLRE1C variant to TCR beta V- and J-gene trimming.

PCR primers comprised 60 Vbeta and 13 Jbeta primers. Sequencing used immunoSEQ multiplex PCR; TCRdb keeps in-frame clones, though not all of them. The sample consists of about 110,000 clones, approximately 79% of them appearing once. Looked up from germline, CDR1 is SGHNT and CDR2 is YENEEA. The CDR3 sequence is 14 residues long. The V and J ends lost 0 bases and 11 bases respectively, with 13 bases between them. Note on this clone: The antigen remains undetermined.

Sequencing was carried out using PBMCs. The chain couples TRBV11-3 to TRBJ1-4, with unresolved D. The receptor was isolated from a man aged 25-40 years in good health and CMV-seropositive. CDR3 DNA: TGTGCCAGCAGCTTAGAGGAGGGTGTGAGGAAACTGTTTTTT. Its protein product is CASSLEEGVRKLFF.